Below, 5 T cell receptor beta chains from the same sample are listed, as sequenced in a study of cytomegalovirus exposure and HLA in healthy donors. The PCR contained 60 Vbeta and 13 Jbeta primers. Sequencing used immunoSEQ multiplex PCR; TCRdb keeps in-frame clones, though not all of them. Of around 150,000 clones in the sample, 68% were seen once. The material sequenced was PBMCs. The receptors derive from a man in his forties or fifties in good health and CMV-seronegative.

The chain uses TRBV6-6 and TRBJ1-6; D gene uncertain. The CDR3 contains 14 residues. V was clipped by 0 bases and J by 5 bases, with 5 bases between them. Germline V gene lookup returns CDR1 MNHNY and CDR2 SVGAGI (reference sequence). CDR3 sequence (DNA): TGTGCCAGCAGTTACTCGGGAGATAATTCACCCCTCCACTTT. Protein: CASSYSGDNSPLHF.

This chain joins TRBV5-1 and TRBJ1-1, with D possibly TRBD1 on 6 matching bases. The germline V gene has CDR1 SGHRS and CDR2 YFSETQ. The V end lost 1 base, the J end lost 0 bases, and 7 bases lay between the germline ends. The CDR3 covers 14 residues. The DNA for the CDR3 is TGCGCCAGCAGCTTGTCAGGGGTGAACACTGAAGCTTTCTTT. Its translation is CASSLSGVNTEAFF.

This chain links TRBV4-3 with TRBJ2-3, with TRBD2 matching over 8 bases. CDR3 size: 16 residues. The germline V gene has CDR1 LGHNA and CDR2 YSLEER. V shed 1 base and J 2 bases; nucleotides not matched to a gene: 5. Written as DNA, the CDR3 is TGCGCCAGCAGCCAAGCCCAGCGGGGGCCCACAGATACGCAGTATTTT. Protein: CASSQAQRGPTDTQYF.

This sequence joins TRBV19 and TRBJ1-1, with 9 bases lining up with TRBD1. CDR1 and CDR2 from the germline V gene are LNHDA and SQIVND (reference sequence). This CDR3 has 16 residues. V lost 1 base, J lost 1 base, and 4 bases stayed unmatched. The CDR3 sequence: CASSIGWGQGNTEAFF. The CDR3 region has the DNA TGTGCCAGTAGTATAGGATGGGGACAGGGGAACACTGAAGCTTTCTTT.

This chain links TRBV18 with TRBJ2-2; TRBD1 agrees at 8 bases. V gave up 0 bases and J gave up 0 bases; unmatched junction bases: 6. The germline V gene has CDR1 KGHSH and CDR2 LQKENI. The CDR3 runs to 18 residues. DNA of the CDR3: TGTGCCAGCTCACCACCGACAGGGGAGACCGCGAACACCGGGGAGCTGTTTTTT. Protein: CASSPPTGETANTGELFF.